Below, 14 T cell receptor beta chains from the same sample are listed, as sequenced in a study of T cell changes during pregnancy in multiple sclerosis. The protocol was immunoSEQ multiplex PCR, while the TCRdb copy is restricted to in-frame clones and leaves out a portion. The sample records tens of thousands of clones, around 89% being singletons. The source was peripheral blood, collected after pregnancy. The receptors originated from a female donor with multiple sclerosis, enrolled in a pregnancy study.

The chain is built from TRBV5-1 and TRBJ2-1; the match to TRBD1 covers 7 bases. Germline CDR1 reads SGHRS; CDR2 reads YFSETQ. V shed 6 bases, J shed 5 bases, and the junction held 8 bases outside the gene matches. The CDR3 is 14 residues long. CDR3 residues: CASTKSTGNNEQFF. CDR3 DNA sequence: TGCGCCAGCACTAAATCGACAGGGAACAATGAGCAGTTCTTC.

The chain is built from TRBV7-2 and TRBJ1-5, with D perhaps matching TRBD1 (6 bases). Germline loops: CDR1 SGHTA, CDR2 FQGNSA. V shed 4 bases and J shed 3 bases, with 13 bases lying between them. The length of the CDR3 is 15 residues. The CDR3 DNA reads TGTGCCAGCAGCTCCCGGACAGAGACCAATCAGCCCCAGCATTTT. Amino acid sequence: CASSSRTETNQPQHF. The full variable domain, in which reference TRBV7-2 and TRBJ1-5 provide the parts outside the CDR3, is GAGVSQSPSNKVTEKGKDVELRCDPISGHTALYWYRQSLGQGLEFLIYFQGNSAPDKSGLPSDRFSAERTGGSVSTLTIQRTQQEDSAVYLCASSSRTETNQPQHFGDGTRLSIL.

This sequence joins TRBV7-9 and TRBJ2-1; the D gene is possibly TRBD1 (5 bases). This CDR3 comprises 13 residues. V was clipped by 2 bases and J by 7 bases, with 9 bases between them. Germline values: CDR1 SEHNR, CDR2 FQNEAQ (reference sequence). CDR3 in amino acids: CASSLRGVNEQFF. The CDR3 DNA sequence: TGTGCCAGCAGCTTAAGGGGTGTGAATGAGCAGTTCTTC.

This sequence joins TRBV27 and TRBJ1-5, with 10 bases matching TRBD1. The CDR3 contains 15 residues. Germline loops: CDR1 MNHEY, CDR2 SMNVEV (reference sequence). J gave up 2 bases and V 6 bases, and 4 bases lay outside the gene matches. For the CDR3, the DNA is TGTGCCAGCAGGCCCGGGACAGGGGGCAATCAGCCCCAGCATTTT. This translates into CASRPGTGGNQPQHF.

The V and J genes are TRBV5-6 and TRBJ1-2, with D hard to call. The germline V and J ends were trimmed by 3 bases and 8 bases, with 11 bases remaining between them. The germline gives CDR1 SGHDT, CDR2 YYEEEE. The CDR3 covers 12 residues. Here the CDR3 DNA reads TGTGCCAGCAGCTCAGGTAGTCGGGGCTACACCTTC. The encoded protein is CASSSGSRGYTF.

The gene calls are TRBV4-1 and TRBJ2-3; 9 bases fit TRBD2. CDR1 MGHRA and CDR2 YSYEKL come from the germline V gene. CDR3 length equals 17 residues. The junction had 6 bases not matched to a gene; V was cut back by 1 base and J by 1 base. The CDR3 region is CASSQGLAGEGTDTQYF. The DNA for the CDR3 is TGCGCCAGCAGCCAAGGGTTAGCGGGGGAGGGCACAGATACGCAGTATTTT.

The chain employs TRBV5-6 and TRBJ1-5; perhaps TRBD1 as D (6 bases). Looked up from germline, CDR1 is SGHDT and CDR2 is YYEEEE. CDR3 length: 14 amino acids. V lost 4 bases and J 5 bases, leaving 13 bases between the germline ends. The CDR3 DNA follows: TGTGCCAGCAGCATAAGGACAGCTGATCAGCCCCAGCATTTT. Translated, it gives CASSIRTADQPQHF.

This chain's CDR3 is CASSLDAGYIYEQYF. The CDR3 DNA sequence: TGTGCCAGCAGCTTGGATGCAGGGTACATCTACGAGCAGTACTTC. The chain uses TRBV5-4 and TRBJ2-7; maybe TRBD1 (5 bases). Germline V gene lookup returns CDR1 SGHNT and CDR2 YYREEE (reference sequence). V lost 0 bases, J lost 3 bases, and 13 bases lay in between. The CDR3 consists of 15 residues.

This chain joins TRBV7-9 and TRBJ2-1, with D perhaps TRBD1 (6 bases). Deletions cut 0 bases from V and 4 bases from J, with 7 bases between. The CDR3 consists of 14 residues. Germline values: CDR1 SEHNR, CDR2 FQNEAQ (reference sequence). CDR3 protein: CASSLAGAYNEQFF. CDR3 in DNA: TGTGCCAGCAGCTTAGCGGGGGCTTACAATGAGCAGTTCTTC.

The genes are TRBV5-1 and TRBJ1-4; 9 bases map to TRBD1. The CDR3 sequence is 16 residues long. Germline V gives CDR1 SGHRS, CDR2 YFSETQ. Trimming removed 4 bases from V and 8 bases from J; junction bases left unmatched: 12. The CDR3: CASSPGSGQGHEKLFF. The CDR3 DNA reads as TGCGCCAGCAGCCCCGGGTCGGGACAGGGTCACGAAAAACTGTTTTTT.

The chain is built from TRBV29-1 and TRBJ2-5; tentative D call: TRBD1 (6 bases). The J call is in doubt because the DNA end fits TRBJ2-7 better. The length of the CDR3 is 15 residues. The V gene's germline CDR1 is SQVTM and CDR2 ANQGSEA. This CDR3 reads CSVWRVGAPGYEQYF. The CDR3 bases are TGCAGCGTCTGGCGAGTGGGGGCGCCGGGGTACGAGCAGTACTTC.

The gene calls are TRBV4-1 and TRBJ2-7; D possibly corresponds to TRBD2 (5 bases). The CDR3 is made up of 14 amino acids. V lost 3 bases and J 0 bases, leaving 9 bases between the germline ends. The germline gives CDR1 MGHRA, CDR2 YSYEKL. The CDR3 protein is CASSQPGYSYEQYF. The CDR3 nucleotides read TGCGCCAGCAGCCAGCCGGGATACTCCTACGAGCAGTACTTC.

V usage is TRBV7-9 and J usage is TRBJ2-1; D is possibly TRBD1 (5 bases). V shed 7 bases and J shed 5 bases, with 12 bases lying between them. Looked up from germline, CDR1 is SEHNR and CDR2 is FQNEAQ (reference sequence). The CDR3 sequence is 13 residues long. CDR3 nucleotide sequence: TGTGCCAGCACCTGGGGCAGTGACAATGAGCAGTTCTTC. As protein: CASTWGSDNEQFF.

The V gene is TRBV5-1, the J gene TRBJ1-2; a weak D match, TRBD1 (5 bases). Germline V CDR1 and CDR2: SGHRS, YFSETQ. V was cut by 2 bases and J by 0 bases, with 8 bases left in between. The CDR3 length is 14 residues. CDR3 nucleotide sequence: TGCGCCAGCAGCTTAGGGGCTTCTAACTATGGCTACACCTTC. This encodes CASSLGASNYGYTF.